This T cell receptor (beta chain) came from a study of spatial heterogeneity in lung cancer. This clonotype has at least ten counts. The target antigen is unknown. This beta chain lies outside the target of a library built for alpha chains; its clone size means little. V lost 4 bases and J 4 bases, leaving 8 bases between the germline ends. The CDR3 sequence is 13 residues long. Germline V gene lookup returns CDR1 SGHTA and CDR2 FQGNSA. Points from the study as a whole: Mutation counts in tumors were tracked by counts of expanded intratumoral alpha and beta TCRs.

Each molecule of TCR cDNA was tagged with one unique molecular identifier. From the 5' RACE reads, TCRdb called clonotypes with MiXCR, one entry per CDR3 protein. The table lists a few thousand distinct CDR3 sequences, around 4.8% of them singletons. The time point denotes: sample taken at primary tumor resection. The V and J genes are TRBV7-2 and TRBJ1-3; D call uncertain. Specimen: lung tumor tissue, collected at surgery. The sequence derives from a male donor with early-stage non-small cell lung cancer. The CDR3 DNA reads TGTGCCAGCAGCTGGGGAGAAGGAAACACCATATATTTT. This codes for CASSWGEGNTIYF.